One and the same sample provided the 2 T cell receptor beta chains below, sequenced in a study of cytomegalovirus exposure and HLA in healthy donors. The primer mix had 60 Vbeta and 13 Jbeta primers. Data came from immunoSEQ multiplex PCR; TCRdb stores just in-frame clones and leaves some out. The sample has more than 100,000 clones, and its top ten clones hold around 3.2%. The sequenced material came from PBMCs. The receptors derive from a man aged 35 to 55 in good health and CMV-seronegative.

The chain combines TRBV5-4 with TRBJ2-1; TRBD2 matches 9 bases. Germline V gene lookup returns CDR1 SGHNT and CDR2 YYREEE (reference sequence). There are 15 residues in the CDR3. The V and J ends lost 4 bases and 4 bases, in that order; junction bases with no gene match: 6. The CDR3 is CASSLSGSGYNEQFF. In DNA form, the CDR3 reads TGTGCCAGCAGCCTTAGCGGGAGTGGATACAATGAGCAGTTCTTC.

The rearrangement links TRBV4-3 to TRBJ2-7; D is ambiguous. CDR1 LGHNA and CDR2 YSLEER come from the germline V gene. The CDR3 contains 15 residues. V gave up 0 bases and J gave up 1 base, with 10 bases separating them. The CDR3 reads CASSQEVARSYEQYF. DNA for the CDR3: TGCGCCAGCAGCCAAGAAGTCGCTAGGTCCTACGAGCAGTACTTC.